The T cell receptor beta chain under discussion was sequenced for a study of T cells after yellow fever vaccination (dated by TCRdb to about 2019). With regard to the full study: Libraries from fractions with low cell numbers were prepared with the SMART-Seq v4 Ultra Low Input RNA kit. Two healthy male donors, one aged 18 to 29 and one aged 30 to 40 years, were included in the cohort. Blood was collected at multiple timepoints before and after primary and secondary immunization, and bulk PBMC replicates and cell subsets were isolated. To follow T-cell clones before and after both primary and booster YFV17D yellow fever vaccination, bulk TCR alpha and beta repertoires underwent longitudinal sequencing. Overall results and qualifications from the work: Most clones expanded after primary vaccination were re-detected after the booster (96% of CD4 and about nine tenths of CD8), suggesting broad memory maintenance. The secondary T-cell response was found to be weaker but faster than the primary response, with a peak reached on day 5 rather than on day 15. The study included only a couple of donors, which limits how far the findings can be generalized. Computational filtering was needed because FACS-sorted repertoires could contain abundant contaminating clonotypes from the bulk population. A small share of clonotypes was detected in both CD4 and CD8 compartments, with the overlap likely arising from convergent recombination.

This clonotype was recorded at least ten times. Its cognate antigen has yet to be identified. No much larger clone exists at a distance of one base, and base qualities are not known. The treatment or condition label for this specimen denotes: live attenuated yellow fever vaccine strain. PBMCs were isolated from peripheral blood using a standard Ficoll-Paque protocol. CD4 and CD8 T-cell fractions were isolated with Dynabeads CD4 and CD8 positive selection kits. TriZol was used to extract RNA from bulk PBMCs, CD4 and CD8 fractions, and dextramer-positive and dextramer-negative fractions. A distance of 13 bases separates the germline ends of V and J, which lose 7 bases and 3 bases respectively. In the germline V gene, CDR1 corresponds to SQVTM and CDR2 to ANQGSEA. Including cysteine and phenylalanine, the CDR3 has 13 amino acids. Only the CDR3 portion is preserved as DNA: 39 bases, with reading frame beginning at the first base.

Synthesis of TCR cDNA relied on 5'RACE template switching, a step that introduced a universal primer site along with unique molecular identifiers. Priming of cDNA synthesis was performed from both the TCR alpha and TCR beta constant segments. Library amplification used two PCR steps, and the second PCR step added sample barcodes and sequencing adapters. Libraries were sequenced on Illumina HiSeq 2500 (2x100 bp) or NovaSeq (2x150 bp). The study's processing was this. MIGEC was used to demultiplex reads and collapse the reads into UMI consensus sequences, and MiXCR was used for V(D)J alignment. Using edgeR on replicate PBMC samples, clonotypes were called vaccine-responding if FDR was below 0.01 and the log2 fold change was above 5 up to day 15. Each bulk clonotype received a CD4 or CD8 identity based on whether the sequenced CD4 or CD8 repertoire contained that clonotype at higher abundance. TCRdb itself trimmed the public reads at Q25 with fastp, ran MiXCR and retained productive beta chains. All rows with the same CDR3 protein become a single entry with the most common DNA and genes. TCRdb, not the original authors, processed these V and J calls. The sample table records fewer than 150,000 distinct CDR3 sequences; 7% to 9% of these occur just once. Clones ranked in the top ten supply about 0.73% of the sample.

The clonotype comes from a man younger than 40 who received the YFV17D yellow fever vaccine. Recombination linked TRBV29-1 to TRBJ2-1; the D gene is possibly TRBD2, with 5 bases matching. The input for sequencing was CD4+ T cells sorted from PBMCs, taken 5 days after the yellow fever booster vaccination. The nucleotide sequence is TGCAGCGGAGGCCGTGGGAGCTACAATGAGCAGTTCTTC. Translated, it reads CSGGRGSYNEQFF.